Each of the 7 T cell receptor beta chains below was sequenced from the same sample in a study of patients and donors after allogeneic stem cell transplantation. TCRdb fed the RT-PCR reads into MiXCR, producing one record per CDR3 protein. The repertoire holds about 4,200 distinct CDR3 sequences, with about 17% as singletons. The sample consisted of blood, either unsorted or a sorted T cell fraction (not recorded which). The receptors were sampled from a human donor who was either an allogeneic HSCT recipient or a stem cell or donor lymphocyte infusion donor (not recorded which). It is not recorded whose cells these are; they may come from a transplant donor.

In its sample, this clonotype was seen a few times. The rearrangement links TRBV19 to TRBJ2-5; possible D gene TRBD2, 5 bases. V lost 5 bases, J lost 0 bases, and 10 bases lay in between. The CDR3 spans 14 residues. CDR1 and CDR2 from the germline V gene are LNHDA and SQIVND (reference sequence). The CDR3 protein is CASSVRLNQETQYF. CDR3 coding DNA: TGTGCCAGTAGTGTGCGACTAAACCAAGAGACCCAGTACTTC.

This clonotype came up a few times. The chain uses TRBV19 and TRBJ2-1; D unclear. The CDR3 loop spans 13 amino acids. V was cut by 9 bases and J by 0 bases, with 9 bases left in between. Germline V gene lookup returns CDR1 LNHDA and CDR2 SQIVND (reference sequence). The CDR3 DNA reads TGTGCCAGCCGGCAGAGCTCCTACAATGAGCAGTTCTTC. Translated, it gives CASRQSSYNEQFF.

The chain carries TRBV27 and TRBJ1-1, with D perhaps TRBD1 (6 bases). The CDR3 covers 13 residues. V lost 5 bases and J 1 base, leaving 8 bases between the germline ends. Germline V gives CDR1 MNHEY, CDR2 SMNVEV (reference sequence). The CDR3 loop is CASSGQPNTEAFF. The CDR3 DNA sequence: TGTGCCAGCAGTGGACAGCCGAACACTGAAGCTTTCTTT.

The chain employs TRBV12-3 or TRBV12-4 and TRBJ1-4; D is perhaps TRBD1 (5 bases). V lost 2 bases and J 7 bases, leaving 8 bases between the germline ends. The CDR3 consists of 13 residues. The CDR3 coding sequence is TGTGCCAGCAGTTTACTGGGGGGTGAAAAACTGTTTTTT. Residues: CASSLLGGEKLFF.

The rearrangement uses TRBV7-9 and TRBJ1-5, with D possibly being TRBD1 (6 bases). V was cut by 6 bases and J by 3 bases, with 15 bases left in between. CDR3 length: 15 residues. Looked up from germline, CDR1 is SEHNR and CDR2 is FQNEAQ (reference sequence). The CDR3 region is CASSSFTGYNQPQHF. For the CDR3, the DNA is TGTGCCAGCAGTTCCTTTACAGGGTACAATCAGCCCCAGCATTTT.

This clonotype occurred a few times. CDR3 nucleotide sequence: TGTGCCAGCAGCCAGACAGGGTTTAATGAAAAACTGTTTTTT. Its protein is CASSQTGFNEKLFF. The V and J genes are TRBV25-1 and TRBJ1-4, with TRBD1 matching over 7 bases. V trimming: 6 bases; J trimming: 4 bases; junction bases outside the gene matches: 5. Germline V gene data show CDR1 as MGHDK and CDR2 as SYGVNS. The CDR3 covers 14 residues.

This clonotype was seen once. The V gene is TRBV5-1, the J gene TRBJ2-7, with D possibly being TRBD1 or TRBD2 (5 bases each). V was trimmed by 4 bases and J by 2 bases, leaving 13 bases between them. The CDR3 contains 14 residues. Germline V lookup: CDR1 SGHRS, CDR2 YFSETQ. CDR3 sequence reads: CASSPGPGAYEQYF. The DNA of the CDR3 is TGCGCCAGCAGCCCGGGACCCGGAGCCTACGAGCAGTACTTC.